The clone carrying this TCR beta chain was detected a few times. Its cognate antigen is unknown. From the 5' RACE reads, TCRdb called clonotypes with MiXCR, one entry per CDR3 protein. The table includes tens of thousands of distinct CDR3 sequences, less than 30% detected once. The sorted Tregs were CD4+CD25+CD127-/low cells. The germline V and J ends were trimmed by 4 bases and 7 bases, with 10 bases remaining between them. The CDR3 sequence is 12 residues long. In germline, CDR1 is MNHNY, CDR2 SVGAGI (reference sequence). Overall study results and limits: Larger-cohort validation covered only one TCR beta V-J rearrangement. Tumor memory CD4+ T cell TCR gene usage was found to cluster with blood and lymph node memory CD4+ cells and with lymph node naive CD4+ cells.

This TCR was recovered from a female donor with breast cancer. The V and J genes are TRBV6-6 and TRBJ1-1, with D maybe TRBD1 (6 bases). The sample taken for sequencing was tumor-infiltrating Tregs sorted from the breast tumor. The CDR3 sequence is CASSSQGFEAFF. DNA of the CDR3: TGTGCCAGCAGTTCTCAGGGGTTTGAAGCTTTCTTT.